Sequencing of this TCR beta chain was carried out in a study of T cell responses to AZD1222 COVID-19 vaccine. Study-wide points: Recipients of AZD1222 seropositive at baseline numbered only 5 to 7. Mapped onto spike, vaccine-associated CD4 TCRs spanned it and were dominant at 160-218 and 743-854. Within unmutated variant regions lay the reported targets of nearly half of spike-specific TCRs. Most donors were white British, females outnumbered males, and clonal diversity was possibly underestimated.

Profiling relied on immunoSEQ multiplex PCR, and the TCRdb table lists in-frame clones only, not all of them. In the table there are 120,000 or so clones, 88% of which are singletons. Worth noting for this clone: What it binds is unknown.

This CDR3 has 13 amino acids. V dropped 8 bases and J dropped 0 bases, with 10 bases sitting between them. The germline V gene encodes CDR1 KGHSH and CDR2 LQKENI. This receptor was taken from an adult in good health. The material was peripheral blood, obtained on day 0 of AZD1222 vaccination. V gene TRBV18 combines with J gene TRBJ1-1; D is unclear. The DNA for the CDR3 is TGTGCCAGCGCGGGCGACCTGAACACTGAAGCTTTCTTT. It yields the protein CASAGDLNTEAFF.